These 15 T cell receptor beta chains share one sample of origin, sequenced in a study of a mutant IDH1 vaccine in newly diagnosed glioma. As for time point: week 23, last vaccination. Topical imiquimod accompanied each vaccine dose, which consisted of 300 ug of mutant IDH1 20-mer peptide. The protocol was immunoSEQ multiplex PCR, while the TCRdb copy is restricted to in-frame clones and leaves out a portion. The sample shows roughly 60,000 clones, 85% of them seen only once. No antigens are known for them. The sequencing here drew on PBMCs, taken from a glioma patient whose treatment included an IDH1 peptide vaccine. These receptors originate from a man under 40 with glioma.

This clone occurred a few times. The chain couples TRBV30 to TRBJ2-3, with D maybe TRBD2 (7 bases). CDR3 length equals 15 residues. From germline, CDR1 is GTSNPN and CDR2 SVGIG (reference sequence). V shed 4 bases and J shed 2 bases, with 16 bases lying between them. CDR3 protein: CAWNREGGNTDTQYF. The CDR3 DNA reads TGTGCCTGGAACAGGGAGGGAGGGAACACAGATACGCAGTATTTT.

A word on this clone: Additional DNA sequences in this sample encode the identical CDR3. The chain uses TRBV5-1 and TRBJ2-7; D call uncertain. Germline loops: CDR1 SGHRS, CDR2 YFSETQ. Trimming stripped 5 bases from V and 4 bases from J, with 19 bases between. The CDR3 is 15 amino acids. The CDR3 DNA is TGCGCCAGCAGATTTAACACCGAAATTTTTTACGAGCAGTACTTC. This encodes CASRFNTEIFYEQYF.

This clone was counted once. The rearrangement joins TRBV28 to TRBJ2-1; TRBD2 is a possible D gene (6 bases). Trimming took 4 bases from V and 1 from J, leaving 23 bases between them. CDR3 size: 19 residues. Germline V gene data show CDR1 as MDHEN and CDR2 as SYDVKM. The CDR3 sequence is CASSSYQIRRGWSYNEQFF. CDR3 sequence (DNA): TGTGCCAGCAGTTCGTACCAAATTAGACGGGGGTGGTCCTACAATGAGCAGTTCTTC.

J is TRBJ1-1 and V is TRBV30; tentatively, D is TRBD1 (6 bases). The ends were cut back, 4 bases at V and 4 bases at J, with 13 bases in the middle. Germline loops: CDR1 GTSNPN, CDR2 SVGIG (reference sequence). This CDR3 is 13 amino acids long. CDR3 DNA: TGTGCCTGGAAAAGGGGGGCTGGCACTGAAGCTTTCTTT. Encoded protein: CAWKRGAGTEAFF.

As DNA, the CDR3 is TGCGCCAGCAGCCGAAGGGGGGATCAGCCCCAGCATTTT. This sequence encodes CASSRRGDQPQHF. This chain joins TRBV5-1 and TRBJ1-5, with D maybe TRBD1 (6 bases). The ends were cut back, 4 bases at V and 5 bases at J, with 10 bases in the middle. Germline V CDR1 and CDR2: SGHRS, YFSETQ. CDR3 size: 13 residues.

The chain is built from TRBV6-1 and TRBJ2-3; perhaps TRBD2 as D (7 bases). Trimming stripped 4 bases from V and 2 bases from J, with 16 bases between. Germline values: CDR1 MNHNS, CDR2 SASEGT. This CDR3 spans 16 amino acids. CDR3 residues: CASSALAGALTDTQYF. The CDR3, as DNA: TGTGCCAGCAGTGCTTTGGCGGGGGCCCTCACAGATACGCAGTATTTT.

The rearrangement links TRBV18 to TRBJ2-5; 9 nucleotides line up with TRBD2. The V gene's germline CDR1 is KGHSH and CDR2 LQKENI. V was pared by 4 bases and J by 2 bases, with 8 bases of the junction left unmatched. The CDR3 contains 16 residues. The DNA for the CDR3 is TGTGCCAGCTCACAGTTGCGGGGGGGCCCACAAGAGACCCAGTACTTC. This gives the protein CASSQLRGGPQETQYF.

V is TRBV18 and J is TRBJ1-6, with D possibly TRBD1 on 6 matching bases. This CDR3 has 16 residues. V was trimmed by 3 bases and J by 9 bases, leaving 18 bases between them. Per the germline V gene, CDR1 is KGHSH and CDR2 is LQKENI. The CDR3 here is CASSPMIPGDGSPLHF. The DNA of the CDR3 is TGTGCCAGCTCACCTATGATCCCAGGGGACGGTTCACCCCTCCACTTT.

This chain joins TRBV18 and TRBJ2-4, with D perhaps matching TRBD2 (6 bases). CDR1 and CDR2 (germline): KGHSH, LQKENI. The CDR3 is 14 amino acids. Deletions cut 5 bases from V and 1 base from J, with 9 bases between. Here the CDR3 DNA reads TGTGCCAGCTCAACAGCGGGCGCCAAAAACATTCAGTACTTC. It codes for CASSTAGAKNIQYF.

This clone was recorded only once. The chain is built from TRBV12-5 and TRBJ1-1; a weak D match, TRBD1 (5 bases). The CDR3 is 14 amino acids. V was shortened by 7 bases and J by 0 bases, with 12 bases between the two germline ends. Germline V CDR1 and CDR2: LGHNT, FRNRAP. In DNA, the CDR3 is TGTGCTAGTGCCTTGGGGGGATTGAACACTGAAGCTTTCTTT. It is translated as CASALGGLNTEAFF.

V gene TRBV7-2 combines with J gene TRBJ2-1; D ambiguous. V was pared by 1 base and J by 9 bases, with 10 bases between. In germline, CDR1 is SGHTA, CDR2 FQGNSA. The length of the CDR3 is 13 residues. CDR3 amino acids: CASSLVLKGEQFF. The CDR3 bases are TGTGCCAGCAGCTTAGTGCTAAAGGGTGAGCAGTTCTTC.

J is TRBJ2-5 and V is TRBV7-6, with TRBD1 matching over 8 bases. The CDR3 totals 14 residues. The germline V gene has CDR1 SGHVS and CDR2 FNYEAQ. The J segment lost 4 bases and the V segment lost 5 bases, leaving 6 bases of the junction unmatched. As DNA, the CDR3 is TGTGCCAGCAGCCAGACAGGGGTTCGAGAGACCCAGTACTTC. The encoded protein is CASSQTGVRETQYF.

The chain carries TRBV7-2 and TRBJ2-2, with 8 nucleotides matching TRBD1. The germline V gene has CDR1 SGHTA and CDR2 FQGNSA. V lost 3 bases to trimming and J lost 5 bases; unmatched junction nucleotides: 5. This CDR3 has 15 amino acids. CDR3 coding DNA: TGTGCCAGCAGCTTCGGGACAGGATTTACCGGGGAGCTGTTTTTT. Translating it yields CASSFGTGFTGELFF. Drawing the rest from reference TRBV7-2 and TRBJ2-2, the complete variable domain is GAGVSQSPSNKVTEKGKDVELRCDPISGHTALYWYRQSLGQGLEFLIYFQGNSAPDKSGLPSDRFSAERTGGSVSTLTIQRTQQEDSAVYLCASSFGTGFTGELFFGEGSRLTVL.

In nucleotides, the CDR3 is TGTGCCAGCAGGCCCGAAGTCGGTCAGCCCCAGCATTTT. Amino acid sequence: CASRPEVGQPQHF. The rearrangement uses TRBV2 and TRBJ1-5; D remains ambiguous. The CDR3 spans 13 residues. Germline V gives CDR1 SNHLY, CDR2 FYNNEI. V was clipped by 6 bases and J by 6 bases, with 12 bases between them.

The chain couples TRBV2 to TRBJ1-5, with 9 bases that match TRBD1. Trimming at V came to 8 bases and at J to 1 base, leaving 12 bases not matched to a gene. This CDR3 is built from 17 residues. Looked up from germline, CDR1 is SNHLY and CDR2 is FYNNEI. For the CDR3, the DNA is TGTGCCAGCGAGGGACAGGGTAGAGCGCGCAGCAATCAGCCCCAGCATTTT. It codes for CASEGQGRARSNQPQHF.